This T cell receptor (beta chain) was sequenced for a study of T cell repertoires in cytomegalovirus infection. Study-wide background: TCR beta signatures that were public indicated CMV infection and matching HLA type.

TCRdb reprocessed the reads via MiXCR and lists one record per CDR3 protein. The sample has fewer than 350,000 distinct CDR3 sequences, more than 9% seen once. V shed 4 bases, J shed 2 bases, and the junction held 3 bases outside the gene matches. CDR1 is SGHTA and CDR2 is FQGNSA in the germline V gene. The CDR3 is 14 residues long. What was sequenced was PBMCs. This sequence was found in a human donor in good health (CMV status not recorded). Some clones in this sample may be carry-over from other donors' samples. The chain recombines TRBV7-2 with TRBJ2-7, with 9 bases identical to TRBD1. The CDR3 here is CASSSWTGAYEQYF. CDR3 nucleotides: TGTGCCAGCAGCTCCTGGACAGGGGCCTACGAGCAGTACTTC.